The next 24 T cell receptor beta chains were all read from a single sample in a study of T cell responses to AZD1222 COVID-19 vaccine. Repertoires were generated with immunoSEQ multiplex PCR, while TCRdb's copy carries only in-frame clones and drops some. This table has under 200,000 clones, 75% to 95% appearing once. The specimen was peripheral blood, collected on day 0 of AZD1222 vaccination. All receptors derive from an adult in good health.

This chain connects TRBV7-2 to TRBJ2-3; D is perhaps TRBD2 (6 bases). Per the germline V gene, CDR1 is SGHTA and CDR2 is FQGNSA. Trimming shortened V by 6 bases and J by 5 bases, and 15 bases separated the two germline ends. The CDR3 is made up of 14 amino acids. The CDR3 sequence is CASSSSRGRDTQYF. The DNA of the CDR3 is TGTGCCAGCAGTTCATCCCGGGGGAGAGATACGCAGTATTTT.

The CDR3 loop is CASKGGFYEQYF. The CDR3 nucleotides read TGTGCCAGCAAGGGGGGGTTCTACGAGCAGTACTTC. The chain couples TRBV12-3 or TRBV12-4 to TRBJ2-7, with a possible D match to TRBD2 (7 bases). V was clipped by 7 bases and J by 3 bases, with 10 bases between them. The CDR3 consists of 12 residues.

The chain uses TRBV5-1 and TRBJ2-7, with D possibly being TRBD1 or TRBD2 (5 bases each). Germline values: CDR1 SGHRS, CDR2 YFSETQ. The CDR3 is 16 residues long. The ends were cut back, 3 bases at V and 0 bases at J, with 16 bases in the middle. The CDR3 DNA reads as TGCGCCAGCAGCTACGGACCCGGGACGGCCTCCTACGAGCAGTACTTC. It specifies CASSYGPGTASYEQYF.

The J gene is TRBJ2-1, the V gene TRBV6-5; no clear D. V gave up 8 bases and J gave up 6 bases, with 11 bases separating them. The CDR3 is made up of 12 amino acids. CDR1 MNHEY and CDR2 SVGAGI come from the germline V gene. The CDR3 sequence: CASRWYRNEQFF. CDR3 in DNA: TGTGCCAGCCGATGGTATCGCAATGAGCAGTTCTTC.

J is TRBJ2-5 and V is TRBV28; TRBD2 matches 12 bases. Losses at the gene ends were 8 bases for V and 5 bases for J; bases not matched to a gene: 6. The CDR3 spans 14 residues. From germline, CDR1 is MDHEN and CDR2 SYDVKM. CDR3 protein: CASGTSGFRETQYF. The CDR3 DNA sequence: TGTGCCAGCGGGACTAGCGGGTTTCGGGAGACCCAGTACTTC.

The chain couples TRBV5-6 to TRBJ2-7, with 10 bases aligning to TRBD2. The length of the CDR3 is 13 residues. Germline trimming cut 0 bases from V and 9 bases from J; bases unmatched to any gene: 3. Germline V gives CDR1 SGHDT, CDR2 YYEEEE. The CDR3 protein is CASSLELAGRQYF. Here the CDR3 DNA reads TGTGCCAGCAGCTTGGAACTAGCGGGAAGGCAGTACTTC.

This sequence joins TRBV10-2 and TRBJ1-2; no clear D. Germline lookup yields CDR1 WSHSY and CDR2 SAAADI. Trimming took 0 bases from V and 4 from J, leaving 9 bases between them. CDR3 length: 14 amino acids. The CDR3 here is CASSESGRGYGYTF. In nucleotides, the CDR3 is TGCGCCAGCAGTGAGTCCGGACGGGGCTATGGCTACACCTTC.

This chain joins TRBV7-2 and TRBJ2-1, with D perhaps matching TRBD2 (6 bases). Germline-derived CDR1 and CDR2 are SGHTA and FQGNSA. Trimming removed 4 bases from V and 9 bases from J, with 10 bases in between. The length of the CDR3 is 12 residues. CDR3 sequence (DNA): TGTGCCAGCAGCTCATGGGGGGTTGAGCAGTTCTTC. Translating gives CASSSWGVEQFF.

The chain recombines TRBV23-1 with TRBJ2-6, with D possibly TRBD2 on 5 matching bases. TRBV23-1 is placed among ORFs of uncertain function. Trimming pared 1 base from V and 0 bases from J, leaving 16 bases between. The CDR3 consists of 19 residues. The CDR3: CASSQFRRGKPSGANVLTF. In DNA form, the CDR3 reads TGCGCCAGCAGTCAATTTCGCCGGGGAAAACCCTCTGGGGCCAACGTCCTGACTTTC.

This chain links TRBV15 with TRBJ1-1; D is ambiguous. Trimming took 10 bases from V and 0 from J, leaving 6 bases between them. The germline V gene encodes CDR1 LNHNV and CDR2 YYDKDF (reference sequence). CDR3 length equals 11 residues. The CDR3 DNA reads as TGTGCCATAAGAGTGAACACTGAAGCTTTCTTT. It codes for CAIRVNTEAFF.

The rearrangement joins TRBV18 to TRBJ1-5; D not certain. V lost 8 bases to trimming and J lost 3 bases, with 14 bases between them. Germline V gene sequence: CDR1 KGHSH, CDR2 LQKENI. The CDR3 spans 14 residues. The CDR3 loop reads CASGKGRTNQPQHF. The CDR3, as DNA: TGTGCCAGCGGTAAAGGCAGGACCAATCAGCCCCAGCATTTT.

Here the CDR3 reads CASRATGTGYGYTF. DNA for the CDR3: TGTGCCAGCAGAGCTACAGGGACAGGCTATGGCTACACCTTC. V usage is TRBV27 and J usage is TRBJ1-2; 8 bases map to TRBD1. The junction had 7 bases not matched to a gene; V was cut back by 6 bases and J by 4 bases. Germline CDR1 and CDR2: MNHEY and SMNVEV (reference sequence). This CDR3 contains 14 residues.

The chain couples TRBV18 to TRBJ2-3; TRBD2 agrees at 8 bases. The germline CDR1 and CDR2 sequences are KGHSH and LQKENI. This CDR3 is 14 amino acids long. The trim removed 4 bases at V and 5 bases at J, leaving 5 bases unmatched. DNA for the CDR3: TGTGCCAGCTCACGAGCGGGAGAGGAAGATACGCAGTATTTT. Its translation is CASSRAGEEDTQYF.

V and J are TRBV3-1 (or the pseudogene TRBV3-2) and TRBJ1-3, with D possibly matching TRBD1 (5 bases). Trimming took 2 bases from V and 2 from J, leaving 13 bases between them. This CDR3 contains 16 residues. CDR1 and CDR2 from the germline V gene are LGHDT and YNNKEL (reference sequence). The CDR3 DNA reads as TGTGCCAGCAGCCAACGGGGCAGGTCGGCTGGAAACACCATATATTTT. It encodes CASSQRGRSAGNTIYF.

Only one count was recorded for this clone. The gene calls are TRBV18 and TRBJ2-2; TRBD1 aligns across 7 bases. Germline V gene data show CDR1 as KGHSH and CDR2 as LQKENI. The CDR3 length is 14 residues. V shed 1 base and J 5 bases; nucleotides not matched to a gene: 1. The chain's CDR3 is CASSPQGATGELFF. CDR3 nucleotides: TGTGCCAGCTCACCACAGGGGGCGACCGGGGAGCTGTTTTTT. Drawing the rest from reference TRBV18 and TRBJ2-2, the complete variable domain is NAGVMQNPRHLVRRRGQEARLRCSPMKGHSHVYWYRQLPEEGLKFMVYLQKENIIDESGMPKERFSAEFPKEGPSILRIQQVVRGDSAAYFCASSPQGATGELFFGEGSRLTVL.

The chain recombines TRBV27 with TRBJ1-5; tentative D call: TRBD1 (5 bases). V gave up 6 bases and J gave up 5 bases, with 14 bases separating them. CDR3 size: 14 residues. Per the germline V gene, CDR1 is MNHEY and CDR2 is SMNVEV (reference sequence). CDR3 sequence: CASSGGVGYQPQHF. The CDR3 DNA follows: TGTGCCAGCAGCGGGGGTGTTGGTTATCAGCCCCAGCATTTT.

This clone was detected a few times. The chain combines TRBV9 with TRBJ2-3; maybe TRBD2 (5 bases). The CDR3 has 16 residues. Trimming removed 4 bases from V and 4 bases from J, with 19 bases in between. Germline assignment: CDR1 SGDLS and CDR2 YYNGEE. In DNA form, the CDR3 reads TGTGCCAGCAGCCCACGAGGAGGAGTAGTATCAGATACGCAGTATTTT. Its protein is CASSPRGGVVSDTQYF.

The V call is TRBV6-5, the J call TRBJ1-2; D not certain. The CDR3 sequence is 14 residues long. The V gene lost 6 bases and the J gene lost 7 bases, with 18 bases spanning the gap. Per the germline V gene, CDR1 is MNHEY and CDR2 is SVGAGI. DNA for the CDR3: TGTGCCAGCAGGTCGCAAGGGCTCGGAGTTGGCTACACCTTC. Its protein product is CASRSQGLGVGYTF.

The chain uses TRBV7-2 and TRBJ2-1; 11 bases are shared with TRBD2. There are 16 residues in the CDR3. The V and J ends lost 3 bases and 6 bases, in that order; junction bases with no gene match: 7. The germline V gene encodes CDR1 SGHTA and CDR2 FQGNSA. The CDR3 here is CASSFAPGLAANEQFF. In DNA, the CDR3 is TGTGCCAGCAGCTTTGCCCCGGGACTAGCGGCCAATGAGCAGTTCTTC.

The chain uses TRBV3-1 (or the pseudogene TRBV3-2) and TRBJ2-7; D gene ambiguous. V gave up 1 base and J gave up 1 base, with 14 bases separating them. Germline lookup yields CDR1 LGHDT and CDR2 YNNKEL (reference sequence). The CDR3 is 16 residues long. The CDR3 here is CASSQVWQPTSYEQYF. As DNA, the CDR3 is TGTGCCAGCAGCCAAGTTTGGCAGCCAACTTCCTACGAGCAGTACTTC.

V is TRBV9 and J is TRBJ2-7; 10 bases match TRBD1. Looked up from germline, CDR1 is SGDLS and CDR2 is YYNGEE. The V gene end was trimmed by 4 bases and the J gene end by 3 bases; junction bases not matched to a gene: 4. The CDR3 is 14 residues long. In DNA form, the CDR3 reads TGTGCCAGCAGCTCCGGGACAGGGGTCTACGAGCAGTACTTC. Translation gives CASSSGTGVYEQYF.

V and J are TRBV25-1 and TRBJ1-2, with a possible D match to TRBD1 (6 bases). Germline lookup yields CDR1 MGHDK and CDR2 SYGVNS. V was clipped by 4 bases and J by 8 bases, with 14 bases between them. The CDR3 runs to 13 residues. The CDR3 loop reads CASSAAGVWGYTF. CDR3 coding DNA: TGTGCCAGCAGTGCCGCAGGGGTATGGGGCTACACCTTC.

The genes are TRBV4-2 and TRBJ2-7; D uncertain. The V and J ends lost 1 base and 3 bases respectively, with 13 bases between them. Germline-derived CDR1 and CDR2 are LGHNA and YNFKEQ. The CDR3 has 15 residues. CDR3 loop: CASSQGTSSIYEQYF. In DNA form, the CDR3 reads TGTGCCAGCAGCCAAGGTACTTCCTCGATCTACGAGCAGTACTTC.

This clone came up once. The chain couples TRBV7-2 to TRBJ1-5; 8 nucleotides agree with TRBD1. The V gene end was trimmed by 6 bases and the J gene end by 2 bases; junction bases not matched to a gene: 6. The CDR3 runs 15 residues. Germline-derived CDR1 and CDR2 are SGHTA and FQGNSA. CDR3 region: CASSQQGDRNQPQHF. The CDR3 DNA is TGTGCCAGCAGTCAACAGGGGGATCGCAATCAGCCCCAGCATTTT. The full variable domain, in which reference TRBV7-2 and TRBJ1-5 provide the parts outside the CDR3, is GAGVSQSPSNKVTEKGKDVELRCDPISGHTALYWYRQSLGQGLEFLIYFQGNSAPDKSGLPSDRFSAERTGGSVSTLTIQRTQQEDSAVYLCASSQQGDRNQPQHFGDGTRLSIL.